The source of this T cell receptor (beta chain) is a study of T cells in Graves' hyperthyroidism and ophthalmopathy. Study summary: Any treatment followed the collection of peripheral blood at initial diagnosis. Findings and caveats of the study: A 13 V-J signature model discriminated ophthalmopathy versus stable hyperthyroidism.

This clonotype was seen ten or more times. Its target is not known. Trimming cost V 7 bases and J 1 base, with 10 bases left between them. The CDR3 has 13 residues. The investigators amplified TCR beta CDR3 regions from RNA transcripts. Using the HTBI primer set, a first-round RT-PCR was run on the TCR CDR3. From the multiplex PCR reads, TCRdb called clonotypes with MiXCR, one entry per CDR3 protein. The repertoire holds hundreds of thousands of distinct CDR3 sequences, with 38% as singletons. Across 18 months, stable Graves' hyperthyroidism was marked by no progression to ophthalmopathy. PBMCs came from about 10 ml fresh peripheral blood.

The V gene is TRBV12-3 or TRBV12-4, the J gene TRBJ1-1; D may be TRBD1 (6 bases). The sample was blood. The TCR was taken from a man between 18 and 35 years old with Graves' hyperthyroidism. The chain's CDR3 is CASTPTGNTEAFF. DNA for the CDR3: TGTGCCAGCACCCCGACAGGGAACACTGAAGCTTTCTTT.